Sequencing of this TCR beta chain was carried out in a study of cytomegalovirus exposure and HLA in healthy donors. Germline assignment: CDR1 SGHRS and CDR2 YFSETQ. Trimming cost V 5 bases and J 6 bases, with 12 bases left between them. The CDR3 is 13 residues long. A remark on this clone: Its specificity is not known.

The PCR ran on 60 Vbeta and 13 Jbeta primers. Methods used by the authors: In a later analysis, 75 million to 85 million unique TCR beta chains included roughly 11 million shared by two or more donors. The table came from immunoSEQ multiplex PCR; TCRdb's copy has only in-frame clones and leaves some out. V and J calls and clone size are as listed in that table; D and trimming were resolved from the DNA. The sample holds more than 95,000 clones, around 77% seen once. Study outcomes and limitations: Some TCR beta chains (more than 150 of them) were listed as cytomegalovirus-associated. For most TCR sequences rarity was the rule, although some public TCRs occurred in many donors.

The TCR comes from a middle-aged man in good health and CMV-seropositive. The genes are TRBV5-1 and TRBJ2-1; D perhaps matches TRBD1 (5 bases). The sequenced sample consisted of PBMCs. The CDR3: CASRFQGGNEQFF. CDR3 sequence (DNA): TGCGCCAGCAGGTTTCAGGGTGGCAATGAGCAGTTCTTC. Variable domain in full (rest from reference TRBV5-1 and TRBJ2-1): KAGVTQTPRYLIKTRGQQVTLSCSPISGHRSVSWYQQTPGQGLQFLFEYFSETQRNKGNFPGRFSGRQFSNSRSEMNVSTLELGDSALYLCASRFQGGNEQFFGPGTRLTVL.